This T cell receptor (beta chain) was observed in a study of beta chain features in type 1 diabetes. Study findings and constraints: All four CD4+ subsets of Type 1 diabetes patients contained TCRB CDR3s that were moderately but significantly shorter. The cDNA sequencing approach could over-represent high-TCR-expressing cells.

Germline V CDR1 and CDR2: MDHEN, SYDVKM. This CDR3 spans 13 amino acids. The V gene lost 2 bases and the J gene lost 7 bases, with 9 bases spanning the gap. Note on this clone: Its specificity is unknown. This same CDR3 is encoded by further DNA sequences in the sample.

The whole isolated RNA underwent reverse transcription, so sequencing captured expressed TCRB transcripts. Data came from immunoSEQ multiplex PCR; TCRdb stores just in-frame clones and leaves some out. Of some 370,000 clones listed, 9.6% are singletons. This rearrangement joins TRBV28 to TRBJ2-1, with a weak D call TRBD2 (6 bases). Specimen: central memory CD4+ T cells from blood. The receptor was derived from a man aged 25 to 40 with type 1 diabetes. The CDR3 region has the DNA TGTGCCAGCAGTTTACTAGCGTTAAATGAGCAGTTCTTC. Its protein is CASSLLALNEQFF.